A selection of T cell receptor beta chains follows, all from one sample in a study of OX40 agonist ivuxolimab in advanced cancers. Repertoires were generated with immunoSEQ multiplex PCR, while TCRdb's copy carries only in-frame clones and drops some. The table includes 36,000 or so clones, 65% to 85% detected once. This specimen consisted of CD4+ or CD8+ T cells sorted from blood, obtained in a trial of the OX40 agonist ivuxolimab. Every receptor here comes from an adult with an advanced solid tumor such as melanoma, head and neck, liver or kidney cancer. The CDR3 runs from the conserved cysteine through the conserved F or W. D genes are given only for firm matches. Size is stated for part of the rows, as once, few or many counts, or as a class when the clone is expanded.

14 TRBJ1-5 once TRBD1 TRBV18 TGTGCCAGCTCCCCAGACAGGGGCGGTCAGCCCCAGCATTTT CASSPDRGGQPQHF
14 TRBJ2-7 once NA TRBV19 TGTGCCAGTAGTATTATGTCGGGGTCCTACGAGCAGTACTTC CASSIMSGSYEQYF
16 TRBJ2-1 NA TRBD1 TRBV7-2 TGTGCCAGCAGCTGGGACAGACCCCTTGGGCACAATGAGCAGTTCTTC CASSWDRPLGHNEQFF
15 TRBJ1-3 NA TRBD1 TRBV14 TGTGCCAGCAGCCAAGGACAGGGGGCTGGAAACACCATATATTTT CASSQGQGAGNTIYF
14 TRBJ1-1 NA NA TRBV7-3 TGTGCCAGCAGCCCCTCTTCGCTTGGCACTGAAGCTTTCTTT CASSPSSLGTEAFF
19 TRBJ2-3 NA TRBD2 TRBV10-2 TGCGCCAGCAGTGATGGTCCAGATAAGCGGGGGGCCCACACAGATACGCAGTATTTT CASSDGPDKRGAHTDTQYF
15 TRBJ2-7 NA TRBD1 TRBV5-6 TGTGCCAGCAGTTTTGCCGGGACAGGGGGCTACGAGCAGTACTTC CASSFAGTGGYEQYF
17 TRBJ2-1 NA TRBD2 TRBV13 TGTGCCAGCAGCCGAACGACTAGCGGGGGGGCCAAGGGAGAGCAGTTCTTC CASSRTTSGGAKGEQFF
16 TRBJ1-4 NA NA TRBV13 TGTGCCAGCAGCACCCGGATGACGGTAACTAATGAAAAACTGTTTTTT CASSTRMTVTNEKLFF
13 TRBJ1-1 NA NA TRBV7-3 TGTGCCAACAGCCTCTCGAAGAGCACTGAAGCTTTCTTT CANSLSKSTEAFF
15 TRBJ1-5 NA NA TRBV15 TGTGCCACCAGCCGCGGAAAGGGCGGCAATCAGCCCCAGCATTTT CATSRGKGGNQPQHF
12 TRBJ1-2 once NA TRBV30 TGTGCCTGGAGTACACGGGACGGCCCGTACACCTTC CAWSTRDGPYTF
11 TRBJ2-2 few NA TRBV30 TGTGCCTGGAGTGTGTCCGGGGAGCTGTTTTTT CAWSVSGELFF
17 TRBJ2-1 few TRBD2 TRBV9 TGTGCCAGCAGCGTCGTGGCTAGCGGGGGCAGAGACAATGAGCAGTTCTTC CASSVVASGGRDNEQFF